The 17 T cell receptor beta chains listed next were all sequenced from one sample in a study of blood T cell repertoires in COVID-19. Some clones are missing from TCRdb's copy, which holds only in-frame ones; the method was immunoSEQ multiplex PCR. The sample consists of around 140,000 clones, approximately 80% of them appearing once. Sequencing was carried out using peripheral blood. These receptors originate from a man between 65 and 79 years old who had recovered from COVID-19.

This chain joins TRBV27 and TRBJ1-5, with D hard to call. V lost 3 bases and J lost 4, with 13 bases in between. CDR1 and CDR2 from the germline V gene are MNHEY and SMNVEV (reference sequence). This CDR3 is built from 15 residues. As DNA, the CDR3 is TGTGCCAGCAGTTTGTTAGGGAGTGAGAATCAGCCCCAGCATTTT. Protein product: CASSLLGSENQPQHF.

The chain carries TRBV11-2 and TRBJ2-7, with TRBD1 matching over 8 bases. The CDR3 has 15 amino acids. V was clipped by 3 bases and J by 0 bases; unmatched bases: 4. Germline assignment: CDR1 SGHAT and CDR2 FQNNGV. CDR3: CASSFGTGPSYEQYF. Here the CDR3 DNA reads TGTGCCAGCAGCTTCGGGACAGGTCCCTCCTACGAGCAGTACTTC.

The chain couples TRBV4-1 to TRBJ2-7; no definite D call. This CDR3 spans 13 amino acids. V was shortened by 4 bases and J by 2 bases, with 9 bases between the two germline ends. Germline V gives CDR1 MGHRA, CDR2 YSYEKL. CDR3 DNA sequence: TGCGCCAGCAGCCTGGCCAGGACCTACGAGCAGTACTTC. It encodes CASSLARTYEQYF.

The rearrangement uses TRBV29-1 and TRBJ2-3; 7 nucleotides agree with TRBD2. The CDR3 covers 12 residues. Trimming at V came to 6 bases and at J to 4 bases, leaving 4 bases not matched to a gene. The germline V gene has CDR1 SQVTM and CDR2 ANQGSEA. CDR3: CSVPGGPDTQYF. The CDR3 DNA sequence: TGCAGCGTCCCGGGAGGTCCAGATACGCAGTATTTT.

The chain couples TRBV6-5 to TRBJ2-5; possible D gene TRBD1, 7 bases. Germline loops: CDR1 MNHEY, CDR2 SVGAGI. V was pared by 5 bases and J by 5 bases, with 18 bases between. The CDR3 runs to 15 residues. The CDR3 is CASSPPEGAGETQYF. CDR3 in DNA: TGTGCCAGCAGTCCCCCGGAGGGGGCGGGGGAGACCCAGTACTTC.

The rearrangement links TRBV12-3 or TRBV12-4 to TRBJ1-2, with D possibly being TRBD1 (5 bases). Trimming stripped 6 bases from V and 8 bases from J, with 13 bases between. This CDR3 spans 12 amino acids. The CDR3 sequence: CASRLGGSGYTF. The DNA of the CDR3 is TGTGCCAGCAGGTTGGGGGGTTCCGGCTACACCTTC.

V gene TRBV19 combines with J gene TRBJ2-1, with TRBD2 matching over 7 bases. CDR3 length equals 16 residues. Unmatched junction bases numbered 7, after V lost 5 bases and J lost 0 bases. The germline V gene has CDR1 LNHDA and CDR2 SQIVND (reference sequence). CDR3 sequence: CASSAKWGGSYNEQFF. The CDR3 nucleotides are TGTGCCAGTAGTGCAAAATGGGGGGGCTCCTACAATGAGCAGTTCTTC. The variable domain in full, completed from reference TRBV19 and TRBJ2-1, reads DGGITQSPKYLFRKEGQNVTLSCEQNLNHDAMYWYRQDPGQGLRLIYYSQIVNDFQKGDIAEGYSVSREKKESFPLTVTSAQKNPTAFYLCASSAKWGGSYNEQFFGPGTRLTVL.

The rearrangement joins TRBV4-3 to TRBJ2-2; 11 positions agree with TRBD2. Per germline, CDR1 LGHNA and CDR2 YSLEER. V lost 0 bases to trimming and J lost 7 bases; unmatched junction nucleotides: 7. This CDR3 contains 17 residues. The CDR3, as DNA: TGCGCCAGCAGCCAAGACCGAACTAGCGGGAGAATCGGGGAGCTGTTTTTT. Its protein product is CASSQDRTSGRIGELFF.

The gene calls are TRBV29-1 and TRBJ1-2, with 7 bases fitting TRBD1. The V gene's germline CDR1 is SQVTM and CDR2 ANQGSEA. V gave up 7 bases and J gave up 3 bases; unmatched junction bases: 5. CDR3 size: 12 residues. The CDR3, as DNA: TGCAGCGGTGGGACAGAAGACTATGGCTACACCTTC. It yields the protein CSGGTEDYGYTF.

V and J are TRBV7-3 and TRBJ2-1; the D gene is possibly TRBD2 (5 bases). V lost 1 base, J lost 6 bases, and 19 bases lay in between. Per the germline V gene, CDR1 is SGHTA and CDR2 is FQGTGA. CDR3 length: 17 amino acids. CDR3 bases: TGTGCCAGCAGCTTAAACGGTCTAGCAGGAAGACTCAATGAGCAGTTCTTC. This sequence encodes CASSLNGLAGRLNEQFF.

This clone came up a few times. The chain has TRBV21-1 and TRBJ2-7; TRBD1 reflects the table's D call only, with no check against the DNA. TRBV21-1 is listed as a pseudogene. The CDR3 sequence is 17 residues long. The CDR3 protein is CASSKPDSPDSIHEQYF. DNA for the CDR3: TGTGCCAGCAGCAAACCGGACAGCCCTGATTCCATACACGAGCAGTACTTC.

The V call is TRBV3-1 (or the pseudogene TRBV3-2), the J call TRBJ2-3, with 10 bases aligning to TRBD1. The CDR3 contains 16 residues. With 2 bases clipped from V and 5 bases from J, the junction kept 7 bases outside the gene matches. Per germline, CDR1 LGHDT and CDR2 YNNKEL (reference sequence). CDR3 DNA sequence: TGTGCCAGCAGCCAACCCCGGACAGGGGGTCGAGATACGCAGTATTTT. It is translated as CASSQPRTGGRDTQYF.

This clone was detected a few times. V and J are TRBV7-3 and TRBJ1-2, with 11 bases identical to TRBD1. With V trimmed by 8 bases and J by 7 bases, 6 bases remained unmatched. There are 13 residues in the CDR3. Germline CDR1 is SGHTA and CDR2 is FQGTGA. The CDR3: CASSQGQGAGYTF. CDR3 DNA: TGTGCCAGCTCCCAAGGACAGGGGGCTGGCTACACCTTC.

The chain couples TRBV7-2 to TRBJ2-1; 9 bases are a match to TRBD1. CDR1 and CDR2 (germline): SGHTA, FQGNSA. The CDR3 spans 15 residues. V lost 5 bases to trimming and J lost 7 bases; unmatched junction nucleotides: 9. The CDR3: CASSGRDRDMNEQFF. CDR3 nucleotides: TGTGCCAGCAGCGGCCGGGACAGGGATATGAATGAGCAGTTCTTC.

This clone showed up just a few times. Other DNA sequences in this sample translate to the same CDR3. The rearrangement joins TRBV6-5 to TRBJ2-7; tentatively, D is TRBD1 (5 bases). The CDR3 is 11 amino acids. V was clipped by 6 bases and J by 3 bases, with 6 bases between them. The V gene's germline CDR1 is MNHEY and CDR2 SVGAGI. CDR3 sequence (DNA): TGTGCCAGCAGGCAGGGCTACGAGCAGTACTTC. It encodes CASRQGYEQYF.

This clone was seen more than once but under ten times. For the CDR3, the DNA is TGCGCCAGCAGTGATGGAACAGATTCTGAAGCTTTCTTT. This translates into CASSDGTDSEAFF. The chain links TRBV10-1 to TRBJ1-1; D gene unclear. The germline V gene encodes CDR1 WNHNN and CDR2 SYGVQD (reference sequence). The V gene lost 3 bases and the J gene lost 6 bases, with 11 bases spanning the gap. The CDR3 extends over 13 amino acids.

This clone was counted only a few times. This chain links TRBV4-1 with TRBJ2-7; 12 positions match TRBD2. This CDR3 has 15 amino acids. Germline values: CDR1 MGHRA, CDR2 YSYEKL. V shed 4 bases and J 0 bases; nucleotides not matched to a gene: 1. This CDR3 is CASSPLAGGSYEQYF. The CDR3 coding sequence is TGCGCCAGCAGCCCACTAGCGGGAGGCTCCTACGAGCAGTACTTC.